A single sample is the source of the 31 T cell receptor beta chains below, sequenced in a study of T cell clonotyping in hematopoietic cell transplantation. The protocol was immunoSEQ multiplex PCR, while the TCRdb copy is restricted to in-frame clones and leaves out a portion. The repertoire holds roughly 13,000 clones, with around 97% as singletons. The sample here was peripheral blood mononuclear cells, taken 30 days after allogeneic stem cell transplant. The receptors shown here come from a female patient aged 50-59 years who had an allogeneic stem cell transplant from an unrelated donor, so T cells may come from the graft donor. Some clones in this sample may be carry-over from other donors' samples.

CDR3 in amino acids: CASRQVPDTQYF. Here the CDR3 DNA reads TGTGCCAGTAGACAGGTCCCAGATACGCAGTATTTT. The V and J genes are TRBV19 and TRBJ2-3; TRBD1 might be the D (5 bases). Germline-derived CDR1 and CDR2 are LNHDA and SQIVND (reference sequence). The V and J ends lost 6 bases and 4 bases respectively, with 8 bases between them. The CDR3 covers 12 residues.

The CDR3 DNA reads as TGCGCCAGCAGCCCGACAGGGAACGATCAGCCCCAGCATTTT. As protein: CASSPTGNDQPQHF. This chain uses TRBV5-1 with TRBJ1-5, with 7 bases aligning to TRBD1. Germline CDR1 SGHRS, CDR2 YFSETQ. V lost 4 bases, J lost 5 bases, and 6 bases stayed unmatched. There are 14 residues in the CDR3.

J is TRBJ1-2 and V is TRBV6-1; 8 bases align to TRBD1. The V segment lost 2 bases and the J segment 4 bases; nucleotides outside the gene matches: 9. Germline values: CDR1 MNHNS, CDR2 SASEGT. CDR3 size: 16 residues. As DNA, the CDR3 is TGTGCCAGCAGTGAAAGGAGACAGGGGCCTCTCTATGGCTACACCTTC. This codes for CASSERRQGPLYGYTF.

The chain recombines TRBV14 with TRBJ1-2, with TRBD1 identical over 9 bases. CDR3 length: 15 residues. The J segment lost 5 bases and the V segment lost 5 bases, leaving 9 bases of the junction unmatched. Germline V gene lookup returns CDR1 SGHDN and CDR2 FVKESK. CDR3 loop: CASSTGGGPRYGYTF. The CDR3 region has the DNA TGTGCCAGCAGCACAGGGGGCGGCCCGAGGTATGGCTACACCTTC. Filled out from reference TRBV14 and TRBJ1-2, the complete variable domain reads EAGVTQFPSHSVIEKGQTVTLRCDPISGHDNLYWYRRVMGKEIKFLLHFVKESKQDESGMPNNRFLAERTGGTYSTLKVQPAELEDSGVYFCASSTGGGPRYGYTFGSGTRLTVV.

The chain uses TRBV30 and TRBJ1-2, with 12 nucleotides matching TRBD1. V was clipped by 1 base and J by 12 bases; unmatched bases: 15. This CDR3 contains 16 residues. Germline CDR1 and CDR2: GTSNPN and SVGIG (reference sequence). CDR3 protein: CAWSARISGTGGSNTF. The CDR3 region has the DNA TGTGCCTGGAGTGCCAGGATCTCCGGGACAGGGGGCAGTAACACCTTC. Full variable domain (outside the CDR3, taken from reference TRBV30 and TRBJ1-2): SQTIHQWPATLVQPVGSPLSLECTVEGTSNPNLYWYRQAAGRGLQLLFYSVGIGQISSEVPQNLSASRPQDRQFILSSKKLLLSDSGFYLCAWSARISGTGGSNTFGSGTRLTVV.

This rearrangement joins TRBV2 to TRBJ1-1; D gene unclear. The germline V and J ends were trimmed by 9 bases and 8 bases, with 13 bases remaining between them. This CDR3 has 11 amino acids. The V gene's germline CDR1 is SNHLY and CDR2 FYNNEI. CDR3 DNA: TGTGCCAGTACTCCTGTTAGGGAAGCTTTCTTT. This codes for CASTPVREAFF. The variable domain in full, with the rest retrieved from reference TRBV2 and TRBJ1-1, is EPEVTQTPSHQVTQMGQEVILRCVPISNHLYFYWYRQILGQKVEFLVSFYNNEISEKSEIFDDQFSVERPDGSNFTLKIRSTKLEDSAMYFCASTPVREAFFGQGTRLTVV.

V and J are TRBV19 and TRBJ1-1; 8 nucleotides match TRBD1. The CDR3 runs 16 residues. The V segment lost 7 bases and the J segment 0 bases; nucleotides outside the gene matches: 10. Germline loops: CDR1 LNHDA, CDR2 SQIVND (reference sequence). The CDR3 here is CASNQNRGTLNTEAFF. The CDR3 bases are TGTGCCAGTAACCAGAACAGGGGGACACTGAACACTGAAGCTTTCTTT.

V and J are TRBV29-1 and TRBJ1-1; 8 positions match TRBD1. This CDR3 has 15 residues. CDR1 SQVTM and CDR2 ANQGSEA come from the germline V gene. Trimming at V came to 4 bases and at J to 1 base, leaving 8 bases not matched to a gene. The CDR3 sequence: CSVAPRTGKNTEAFF. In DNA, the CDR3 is TGCAGCGTTGCCCCCCGGACAGGGAAGAACACTGAAGCTTTCTTT.

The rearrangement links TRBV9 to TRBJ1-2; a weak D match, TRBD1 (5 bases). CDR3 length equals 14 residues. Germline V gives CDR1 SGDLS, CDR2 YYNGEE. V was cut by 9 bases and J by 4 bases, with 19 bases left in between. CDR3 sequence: CATSPGASTYGYTF. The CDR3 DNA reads TGTGCCACTTCCCCTGGGGCTTCCACCTATGGCTACACCTTC.

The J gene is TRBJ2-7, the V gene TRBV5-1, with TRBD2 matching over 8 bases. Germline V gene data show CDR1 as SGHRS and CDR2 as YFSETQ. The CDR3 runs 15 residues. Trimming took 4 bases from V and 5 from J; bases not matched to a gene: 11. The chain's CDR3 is CASSTGGQGGNEQYF. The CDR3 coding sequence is TGCGCCAGCAGCACGGGGGGGCAGGGAGGCAACGAGCAGTACTTC.

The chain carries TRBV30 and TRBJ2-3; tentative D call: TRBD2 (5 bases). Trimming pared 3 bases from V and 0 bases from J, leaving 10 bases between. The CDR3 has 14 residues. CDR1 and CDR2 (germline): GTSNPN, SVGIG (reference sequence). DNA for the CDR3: TGTGCCTGGAGGTACAGCGGTAGCACAGATACGCAGTATTTT. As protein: CAWRYSGSTDTQYF.

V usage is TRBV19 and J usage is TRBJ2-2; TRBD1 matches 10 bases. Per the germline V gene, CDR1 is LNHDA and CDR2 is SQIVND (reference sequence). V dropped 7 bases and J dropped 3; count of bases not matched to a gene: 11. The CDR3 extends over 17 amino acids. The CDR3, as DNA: TGTGCCAGTATGGTACTCCGGGACAGGGGAGACACCGGGGAGCTGTTTTTT. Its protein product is CASMVLRDRGDTGELFF.

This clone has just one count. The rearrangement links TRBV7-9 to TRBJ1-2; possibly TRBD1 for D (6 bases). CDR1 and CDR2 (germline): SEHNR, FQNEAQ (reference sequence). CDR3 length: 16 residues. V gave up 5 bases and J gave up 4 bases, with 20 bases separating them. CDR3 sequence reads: CASSQGHREPTYGYTF. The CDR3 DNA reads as TGTGCCAGCAGCCAGGGCCACAGGGAGCCAACCTATGGCTACACCTTC.

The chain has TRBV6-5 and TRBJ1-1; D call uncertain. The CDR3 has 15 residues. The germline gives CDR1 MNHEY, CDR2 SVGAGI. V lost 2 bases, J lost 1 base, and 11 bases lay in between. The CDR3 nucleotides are TGTGCCAGCAGTTACCCGCCAGTAGGGAACACTGAAGCTTTCTTT. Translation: CASSYPPVGNTEAFF.

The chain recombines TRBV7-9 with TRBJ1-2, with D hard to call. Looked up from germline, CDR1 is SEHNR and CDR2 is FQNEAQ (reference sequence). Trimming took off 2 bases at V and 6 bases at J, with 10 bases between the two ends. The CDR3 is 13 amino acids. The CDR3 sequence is CASSLNLGDGYTF. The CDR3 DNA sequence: TGTGCCAGCAGCTTAAATCTGGGCGATGGCTACACCTTC.

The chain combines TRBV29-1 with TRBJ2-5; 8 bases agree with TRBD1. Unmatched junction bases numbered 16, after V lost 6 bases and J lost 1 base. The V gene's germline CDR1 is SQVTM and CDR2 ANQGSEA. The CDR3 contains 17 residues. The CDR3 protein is CSVFLGQGASLQETQYF. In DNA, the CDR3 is TGCAGCGTCTTTCTTGGGCAGGGGGCGAGTCTCCAAGAGACCCAGTACTTC.

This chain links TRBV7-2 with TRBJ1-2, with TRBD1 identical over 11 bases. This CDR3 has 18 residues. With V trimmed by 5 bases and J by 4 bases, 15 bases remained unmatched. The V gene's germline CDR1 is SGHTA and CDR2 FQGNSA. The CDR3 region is CASSPRVGQGVVGYGYTF. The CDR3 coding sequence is TGTGCCAGCAGCCCCCGAGTGGGACAGGGGGTGGTTGGCTATGGCTACACCTTC.

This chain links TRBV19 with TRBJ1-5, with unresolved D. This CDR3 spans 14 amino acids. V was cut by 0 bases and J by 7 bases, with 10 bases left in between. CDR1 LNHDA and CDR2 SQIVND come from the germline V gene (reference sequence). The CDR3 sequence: CASSIDTLDQPQHF. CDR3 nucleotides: TGTGCCAGTAGTATAGACACCCTAGACCAGCCCCAGCATTTT. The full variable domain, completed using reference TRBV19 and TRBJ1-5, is DGGITQSPKYLFRKEGQNVTLSCEQNLNHDAMYWYRQDPGQGLRLIYYSQIVNDFQKGDIAEGYSVSREKKESFPLTVTSAQKNPTAFYLCASSIDTLDQPQHFGDGTRLSIL.

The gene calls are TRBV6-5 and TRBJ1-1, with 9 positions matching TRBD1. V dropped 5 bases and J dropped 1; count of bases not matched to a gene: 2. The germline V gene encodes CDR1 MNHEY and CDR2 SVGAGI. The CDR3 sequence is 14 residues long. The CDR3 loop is CASSPDRGNTEAFF. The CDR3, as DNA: TGTGCCAGCAGTCCGGACAGGGGGAACACTGAAGCTTTCTTT.

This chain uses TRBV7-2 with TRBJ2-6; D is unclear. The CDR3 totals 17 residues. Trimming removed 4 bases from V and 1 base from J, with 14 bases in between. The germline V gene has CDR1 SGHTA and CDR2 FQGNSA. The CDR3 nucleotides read TGTGCCAGCAGCTCCTCGGATGTGAGGTCTGGGGCCAACGTCCTGACTTTC. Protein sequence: CASSSSDVRSGANVLTF.

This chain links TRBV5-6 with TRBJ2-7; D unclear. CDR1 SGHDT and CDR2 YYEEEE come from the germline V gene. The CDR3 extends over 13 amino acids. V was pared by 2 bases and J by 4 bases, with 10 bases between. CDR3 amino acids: CASSFKVKYEQYF. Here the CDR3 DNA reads TGTGCCAGCAGCTTTAAGGTAAAGTACGAGCAGTACTTC.

The CDR3 DNA follows: TGTGCCAGCAGTTCCGGGACACCCCAAGAGACCCAGTACTTC. It specifies CASSSGTPQETQYF. This chain links TRBV2 with TRBJ2-5; TRBD1 might be the D (6 bases). CDR3 size: 14 residues. Germline V gene sequence: CDR1 SNHLY, CDR2 FYNNEI. V shed 5 bases and J shed 1 base, with 11 bases lying between them.

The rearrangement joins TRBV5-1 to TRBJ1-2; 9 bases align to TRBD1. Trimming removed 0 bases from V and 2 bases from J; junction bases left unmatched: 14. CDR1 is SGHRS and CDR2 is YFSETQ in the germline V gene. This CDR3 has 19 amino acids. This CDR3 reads CASSLALSDKQGANYGYTF. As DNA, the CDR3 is TGCGCCAGCAGCTTGGCCCTGTCAGATAAACAGGGGGCCAACTATGGCTACACCTTC.

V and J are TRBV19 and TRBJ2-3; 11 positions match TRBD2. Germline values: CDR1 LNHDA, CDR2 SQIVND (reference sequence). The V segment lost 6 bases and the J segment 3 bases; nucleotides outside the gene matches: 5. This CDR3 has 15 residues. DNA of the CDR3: TGTGCCAGTAGAGTCCTAGCGGGGGGAACAGATACGCAGTATTTT. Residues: CASRVLAGGTDTQYF.

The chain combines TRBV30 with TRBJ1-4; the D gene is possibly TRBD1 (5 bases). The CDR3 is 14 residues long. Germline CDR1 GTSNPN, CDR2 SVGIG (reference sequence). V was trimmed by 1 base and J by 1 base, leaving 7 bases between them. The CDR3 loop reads CAWSADRTNEKLFF. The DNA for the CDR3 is TGTGCCTGGAGTGCCGACAGAACTAATGAAAAACTGTTTTTT.

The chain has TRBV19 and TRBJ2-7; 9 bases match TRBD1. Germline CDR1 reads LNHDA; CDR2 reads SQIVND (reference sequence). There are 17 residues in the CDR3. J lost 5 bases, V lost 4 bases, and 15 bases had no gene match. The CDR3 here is CASSSPAGGQGTNEQYF. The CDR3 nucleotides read TGTGCCAGTAGTAGTCCGGCCGGGGGACAGGGCACAAACGAGCAGTACTTC.

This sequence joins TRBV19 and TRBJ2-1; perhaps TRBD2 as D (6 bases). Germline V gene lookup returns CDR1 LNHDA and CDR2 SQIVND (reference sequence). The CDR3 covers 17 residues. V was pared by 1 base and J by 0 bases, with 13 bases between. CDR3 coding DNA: TGTGCCAGTAGTATAGTCCGCGGGGATAGCTCCTACAATGAGCAGTTCTTC. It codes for CASSIVRGDSSYNEQFF. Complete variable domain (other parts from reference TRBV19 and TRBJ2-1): DGGITQSPKYLFRKEGQNVTLSCEQNLNHDAMYWYRQDPGQGLRLIYYSQIVNDFQKGDIAEGYSVSREKKESFPLTVTSAQKNPTAFYLCASSIVRGDSSYNEQFFGPGTRLTVL.

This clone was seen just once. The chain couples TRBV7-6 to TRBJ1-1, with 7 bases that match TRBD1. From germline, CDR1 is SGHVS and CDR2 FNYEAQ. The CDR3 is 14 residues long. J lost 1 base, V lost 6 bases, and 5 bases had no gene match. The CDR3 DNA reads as TGTGCCAGCAGTCGGGGACAGACGAACACTGAAGCTTTCTTT. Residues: CASSRGQTNTEAFF.

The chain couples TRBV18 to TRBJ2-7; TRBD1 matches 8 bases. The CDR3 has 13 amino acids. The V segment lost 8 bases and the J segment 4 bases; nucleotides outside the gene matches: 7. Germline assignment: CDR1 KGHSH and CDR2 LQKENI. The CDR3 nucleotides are TGTGCCAGCACGGACAGGGAGCGATACGAGCAGTACTTC. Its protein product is CASTDRERYEQYF.

The CDR3 nucleotides are TGTGCCTGGTCGCGGGGGAGCTCCTACAATGAGCAGTTCTTC. This translates into CAWSRGSSYNEQFF. The V call is TRBV30, the J call TRBJ2-1; TRBD2 matches at 7 bases. This CDR3 is 14 amino acids long. In germline, CDR1 is GTSNPN, CDR2 SVGIG (reference sequence). Unmatched junction bases numbered 4, after V lost 5 bases and J lost 0 bases.

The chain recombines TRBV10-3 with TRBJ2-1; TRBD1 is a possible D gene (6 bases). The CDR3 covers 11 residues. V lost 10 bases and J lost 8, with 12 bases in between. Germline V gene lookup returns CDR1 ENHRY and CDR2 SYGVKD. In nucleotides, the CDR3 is TGTGCCACCCTGGACAGCGATGAGCAGTTCTTC. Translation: CATLDSDEQFF.